This T cell receptor beta chain was found in a study of cytomegalovirus exposure and HLA in healthy donors. The CDR3 extends over 16 amino acids. With 4 bases clipped from V and 0 bases from J, the junction kept 9 bases outside the gene matches. Germline values: CDR1 KGHSH, CDR2 LQKENI. The primer mix had 60 Vbeta and 13 Jbeta primers. Sequencing was performed with immunoSEQ multiplex PCR; in TCRdb, only in-frame clones are kept and a portion is missing. Of some 120,000 clones in the sample, 55% to 65% were seen once. There are a few counts of this clone. The chain links TRBV18 to TRBJ2-7; 7 nucleotides match TRBD2. Sequencing input: PBMCs. This TCR was sampled from a woman aged 25-40 years in good health and CMV-seronegative. CDR3 DNA sequence: TGTGCCAGCTCACAAGTTGCGGGAGAACACTCCTACGAGCAGTACTTC. This sequence encodes CASSQVAGEHSYEQYF.